This T cell receptor beta chain was identified during a study of T cell responses to AZD1222 COVID-19 vaccine. Study as a whole: Timing groups of about 4 and about 12 weeks for second doses were pooled. General study findings and limits: Researchers report vaccine-associated CD4 TCRs spanning spike, with dominance at 160-218 and 743-854. At baseline, seropositivity was found in only six or seven AZD1222 recipients. The reported proportion of spike-specific TCRs targeting unmutated variant regions was nearly half.

Worth noting for this clone: Its antigen is as yet unknown.

CDR1 and CDR2 from the germline V gene are KGHDR and SFDVKD. V gave up 2 bases and J gave up 6 bases, with 9 bases separating them. The CDR3 contains 13 residues. Sequencing used immunoSEQ multiplex PCR; TCRdb keeps in-frame clones, though not all of them. The table lists some 190,000 clones, roughly nine tenths of them singletons, with 6.5% to 8.5% in the top ten. This sequence was found in an adult in good health. This chain joins TRBV24-1 and TRBJ1-2; weak D call: TRBD1 (6 bases). The sequencing used peripheral blood, collected on day 0 of AZD1222 vaccination. The CDR3 sequence is CATSDSQGHGYTF. CDR3 bases: TGTGCCACCAGTGATTCTCAGGGGCATGGCTACACCTTC.